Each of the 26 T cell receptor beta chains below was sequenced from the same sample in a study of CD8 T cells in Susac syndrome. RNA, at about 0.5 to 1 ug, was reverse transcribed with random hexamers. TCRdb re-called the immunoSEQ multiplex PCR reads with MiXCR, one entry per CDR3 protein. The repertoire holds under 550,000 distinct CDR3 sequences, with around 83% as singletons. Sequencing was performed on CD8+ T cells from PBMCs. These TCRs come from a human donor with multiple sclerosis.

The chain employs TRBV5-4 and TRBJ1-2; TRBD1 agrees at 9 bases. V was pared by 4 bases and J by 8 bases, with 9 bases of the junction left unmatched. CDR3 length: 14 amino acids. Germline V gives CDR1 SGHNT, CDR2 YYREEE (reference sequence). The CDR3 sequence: CASSPGTGYLGYTF. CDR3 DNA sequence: TGTGCCAGCAGCCCCGGGACAGGGTATCTAGGCTACACCTTC. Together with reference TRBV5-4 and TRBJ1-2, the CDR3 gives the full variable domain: ETGVTQSPTHLIKTRGQQVTLRCSSQSGHNTVSWYQQALGQGPQFIFQYYREEENGRGNFPPRFSGLQFPNYSSELNVNALELDDSALYLCASSPGTGYLGYTFGSGTRLTVV.

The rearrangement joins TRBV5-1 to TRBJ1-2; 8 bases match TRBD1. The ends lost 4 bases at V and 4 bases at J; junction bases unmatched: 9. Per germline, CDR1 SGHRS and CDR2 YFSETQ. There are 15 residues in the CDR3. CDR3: CASSGLTGEGYGYTF. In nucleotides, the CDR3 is TGCGCCAGCAGCGGACTGACAGGGGAGGGCTATGGCTACACCTTC.

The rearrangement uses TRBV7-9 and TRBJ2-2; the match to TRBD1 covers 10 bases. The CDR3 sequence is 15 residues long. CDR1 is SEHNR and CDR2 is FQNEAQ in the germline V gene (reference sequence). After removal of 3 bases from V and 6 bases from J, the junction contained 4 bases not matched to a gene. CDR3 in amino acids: CASSLGTGVSGELFF. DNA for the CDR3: TGTGCCAGCAGCTTGGGGACAGGGGTATCCGGGGAGCTGTTTTTT.

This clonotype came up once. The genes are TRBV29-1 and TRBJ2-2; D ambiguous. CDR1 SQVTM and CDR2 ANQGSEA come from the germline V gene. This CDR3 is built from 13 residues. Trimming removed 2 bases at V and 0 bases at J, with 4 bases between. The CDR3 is CSVEYANTGELFF. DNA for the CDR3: TGCAGCGTTGAATACGCGAACACCGGGGAGCTGTTTTTT.

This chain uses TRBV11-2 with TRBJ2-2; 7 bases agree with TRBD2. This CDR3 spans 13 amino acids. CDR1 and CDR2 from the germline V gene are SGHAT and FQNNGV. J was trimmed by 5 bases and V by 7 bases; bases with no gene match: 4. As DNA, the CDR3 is TGTGCCAGCAAGGGCGGGGGTACCGGGGAGCTGTTTTTT. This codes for CASKGGGTGELFF.

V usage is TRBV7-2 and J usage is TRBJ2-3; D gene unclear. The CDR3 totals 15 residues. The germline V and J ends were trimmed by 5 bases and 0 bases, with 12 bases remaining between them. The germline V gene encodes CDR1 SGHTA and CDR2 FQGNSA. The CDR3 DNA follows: TGTGCCAGCAGCCCCCTTAGAGGTAGCACAGATACGCAGTATTTT. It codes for CASSPLRGSTDTQYF.

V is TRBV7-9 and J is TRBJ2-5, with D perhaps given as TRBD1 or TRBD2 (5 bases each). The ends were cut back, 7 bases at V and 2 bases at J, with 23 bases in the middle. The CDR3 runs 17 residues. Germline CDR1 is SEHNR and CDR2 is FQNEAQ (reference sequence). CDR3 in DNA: TGTGCCAGCACCCCCCCAATGGGGACCACTACTCAAGAGACCCAGTACTTC. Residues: CASTPPMGTTTQETQYF.

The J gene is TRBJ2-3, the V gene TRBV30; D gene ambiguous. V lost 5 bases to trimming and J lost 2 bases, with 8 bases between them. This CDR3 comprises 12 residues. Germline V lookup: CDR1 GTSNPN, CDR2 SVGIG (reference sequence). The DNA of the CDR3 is TGTGCCTGGGAAGATACCACAGATACGCAGTATTTT. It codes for CAWEDTTDTQYF. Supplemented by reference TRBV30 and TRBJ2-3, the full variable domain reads SQTIHQWPATLVQPVGSPLSLECTVEGTSNPNLYWYRQAAGRGLQLLFYSVGIGQISSEVPQNLSASRPQDRQFILSSKKLLLSDSGFYLCAWEDTTDTQYFGPGTRLTVL.

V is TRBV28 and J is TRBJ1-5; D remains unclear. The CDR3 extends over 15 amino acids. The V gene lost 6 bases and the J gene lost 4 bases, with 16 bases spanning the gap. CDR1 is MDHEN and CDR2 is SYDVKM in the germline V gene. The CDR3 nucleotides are TGTGCCAGCAGCCCCCGGACGGATGAGAATCAGCCCCAGCATTTT. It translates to CASSPRTDENQPQHF.

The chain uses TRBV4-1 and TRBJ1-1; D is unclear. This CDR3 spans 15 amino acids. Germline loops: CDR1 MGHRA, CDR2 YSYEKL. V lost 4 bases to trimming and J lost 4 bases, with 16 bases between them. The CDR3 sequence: CASSPFAGVGTEAFF. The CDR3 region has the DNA TGCGCCAGCAGCCCATTCGCAGGAGTTGGCACTGAAGCTTTCTTT.

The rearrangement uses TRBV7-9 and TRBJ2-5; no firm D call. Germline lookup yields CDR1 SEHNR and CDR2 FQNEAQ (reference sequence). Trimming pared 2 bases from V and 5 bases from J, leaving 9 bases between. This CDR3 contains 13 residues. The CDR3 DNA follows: TGTGCCAGCAGCTTAACAGTAATCGAGACCCAGTACTTC. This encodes CASSLTVIETQYF.

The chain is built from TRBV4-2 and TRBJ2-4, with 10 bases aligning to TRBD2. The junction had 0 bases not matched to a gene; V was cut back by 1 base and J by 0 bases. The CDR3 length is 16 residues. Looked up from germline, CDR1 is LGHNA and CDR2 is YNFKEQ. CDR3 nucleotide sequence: TGTGCCAGCAGCCAAGGACTAGCGGGAGCCAAAAACATTCAGTACTTC. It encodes CASSQGLAGAKNIQYF.

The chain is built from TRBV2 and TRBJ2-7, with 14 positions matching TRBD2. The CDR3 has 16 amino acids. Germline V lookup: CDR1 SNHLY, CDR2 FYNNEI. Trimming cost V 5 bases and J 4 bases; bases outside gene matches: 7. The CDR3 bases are TGTGCCAGCAGTAGACTAGCGGGAGGGCCTGGGTACGAGCAGTACTTC. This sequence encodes CASSRLAGGPGYEQYF. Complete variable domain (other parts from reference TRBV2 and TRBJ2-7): EPEVTQTPSHQVTQMGQEVILRCVPISNHLYFYWYRQILGQKVEFLVSFYNNEISEKSEIFDDQFSVERPDGSNFTLKIRSTKLEDSAMYFCASSRLAGGPGYEQYFGPGTRLTVT.

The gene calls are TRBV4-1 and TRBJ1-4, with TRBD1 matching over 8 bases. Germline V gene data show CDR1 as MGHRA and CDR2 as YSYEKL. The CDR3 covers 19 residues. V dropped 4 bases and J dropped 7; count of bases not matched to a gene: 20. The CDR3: CASSRSIEPGQAGSEKLFF. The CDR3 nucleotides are TGCGCCAGCAGCCGGTCGATCGAACCGGGACAGGCCGGGAGTGAAAAACTGTTTTTT.

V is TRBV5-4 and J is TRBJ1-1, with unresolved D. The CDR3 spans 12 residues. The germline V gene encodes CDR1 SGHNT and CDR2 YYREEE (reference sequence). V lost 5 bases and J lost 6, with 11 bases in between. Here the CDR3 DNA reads TGTGCCAGCAGACTAGGCGAGGCTGAAGCTTTCTTT. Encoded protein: CASRLGEAEAFF.

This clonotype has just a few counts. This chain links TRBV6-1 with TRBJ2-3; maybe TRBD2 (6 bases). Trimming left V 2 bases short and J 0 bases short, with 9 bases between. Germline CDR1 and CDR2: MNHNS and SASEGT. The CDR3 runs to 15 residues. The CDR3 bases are TGTGCCAGCAGTGAAATAGCGGCTAGCACAGATACGCAGTATTTT. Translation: CASSEIAASTDTQYF.

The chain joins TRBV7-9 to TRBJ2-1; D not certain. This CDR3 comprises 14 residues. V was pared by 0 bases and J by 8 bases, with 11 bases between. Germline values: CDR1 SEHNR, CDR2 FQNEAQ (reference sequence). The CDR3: CASSLAPVGDEQFF. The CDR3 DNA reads TGTGCCAGCAGCTTAGCCCCCGTAGGCGATGAGCAGTTCTTC.

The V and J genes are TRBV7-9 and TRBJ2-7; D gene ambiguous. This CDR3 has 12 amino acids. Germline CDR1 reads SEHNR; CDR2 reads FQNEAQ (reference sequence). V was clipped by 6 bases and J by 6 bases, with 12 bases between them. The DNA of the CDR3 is TGTGCCAGCAGACCAGCGTCGGGCGAGCAGTACTTC. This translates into CASRPASGEQYF.

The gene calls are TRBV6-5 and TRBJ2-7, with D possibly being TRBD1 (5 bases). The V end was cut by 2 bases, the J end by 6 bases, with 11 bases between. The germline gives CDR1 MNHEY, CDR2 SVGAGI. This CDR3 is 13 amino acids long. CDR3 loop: CASSYTGIGEQYF. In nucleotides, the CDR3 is TGTGCCAGCAGTTACACAGGAATAGGCGAGCAGTACTTC.

CDR3 nucleotides: TGTGCCAGCAGTCATGGACAGGGAAGGGCTGGGGCCAACGTCCTGACTTTC. This encodes CASSHGQGRAGANVLTF. The gene calls are TRBV6-1 and TRBJ2-6; the match to TRBD1 covers 8 bases. Trimming cost V 5 bases and J 2 bases; bases outside gene matches: 8. The CDR3 has 17 residues. From germline, CDR1 is MNHNS and CDR2 SASEGT.

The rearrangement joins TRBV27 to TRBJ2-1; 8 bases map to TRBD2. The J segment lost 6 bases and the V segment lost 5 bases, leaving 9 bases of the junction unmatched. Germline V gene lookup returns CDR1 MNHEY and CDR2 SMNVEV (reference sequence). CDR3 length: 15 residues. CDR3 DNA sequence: TGTGCCAGCAGTCTGCCCGGGACTAGGGGCAATGAGCAGTTCTTC. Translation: CASSLPGTRGNEQFF.

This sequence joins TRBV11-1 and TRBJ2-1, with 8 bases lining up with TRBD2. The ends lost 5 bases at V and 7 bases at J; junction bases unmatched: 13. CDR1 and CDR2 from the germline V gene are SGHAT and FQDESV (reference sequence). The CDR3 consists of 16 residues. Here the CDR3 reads CASSGSSGPQGNEQFF. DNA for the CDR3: TGTGCCAGCAGCGGGTCTAGCGGGCCCCAAGGGAATGAGCAGTTCTTC.

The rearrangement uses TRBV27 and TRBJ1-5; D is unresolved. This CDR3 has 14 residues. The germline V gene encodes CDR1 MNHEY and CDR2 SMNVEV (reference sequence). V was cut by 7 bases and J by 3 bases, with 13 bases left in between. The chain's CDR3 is CASKNPGHNQPQHF. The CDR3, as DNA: TGTGCCAGCAAAAACCCTGGGCACAATCAGCCCCAGCATTTT.

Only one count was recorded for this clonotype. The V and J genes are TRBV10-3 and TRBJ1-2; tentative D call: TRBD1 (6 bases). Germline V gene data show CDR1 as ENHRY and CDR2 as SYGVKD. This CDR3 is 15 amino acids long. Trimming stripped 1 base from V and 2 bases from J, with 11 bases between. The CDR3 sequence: CAISEWDTENYGYTF. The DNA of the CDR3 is TGTGCCATCAGTGAGTGGGACACTGAAAACTATGGCTACACCTTC.

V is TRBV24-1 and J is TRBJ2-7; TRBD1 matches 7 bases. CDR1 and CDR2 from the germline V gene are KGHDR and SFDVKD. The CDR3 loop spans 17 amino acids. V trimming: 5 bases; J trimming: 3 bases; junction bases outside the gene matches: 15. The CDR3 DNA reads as TGTGCCACCAGTGGCCAAACCGGGACAGAACAGTTCTACGAGCAGTACTTC. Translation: CATSGQTGTEQFYEQYF.

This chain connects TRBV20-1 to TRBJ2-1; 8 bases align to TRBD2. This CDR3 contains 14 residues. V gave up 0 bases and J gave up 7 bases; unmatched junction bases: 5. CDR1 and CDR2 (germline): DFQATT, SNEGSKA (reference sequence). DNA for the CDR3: TGCAGTGCTAGAGACGGGAGGGTCGATAATGAGCAGTTCTTC. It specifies CSARDGRVDNEQFF.